This T cell receptor (beta chain) was profiled in a study of OX40 agonist ivuxolimab in advanced cancers. Profiled with immunoSEQ multiplex PCR; TCRdb holds only in-frame clones, not every one. The data show roughly 69,000 clones, around 93% seen once. Germline values: CDR1 MNHEY, CDR2 SMNVEV (reference sequence). J lost 4 bases, V lost 5 bases, and 6 bases had no gene match. CDR3 length equals 15 residues. This TCR was sampled from an adult with an advanced solid tumor such as melanoma, head and neck, liver or kidney cancer. The chain combines TRBV27 with TRBJ1-4, with 8 bases fitting TRBD1. Here the sequenced sample was CD4+ or CD8+ T cells sorted from blood, taken in a trial of the OX40 agonist ivuxolimab. CDR3 residues: CASSPRTGINEKLFF. CDR3 DNA: TGTGCCAGCAGTCCCCGGACAGGGATTAATGAAAAACTGTTTTTT.